This entry concerns a single T cell receptor beta chain. Seattle patients were enrolled while actively infected and followed longitudinally. The data were obtained in a study of blood T cell repertoires in COVID-19. The CDR3 length is 16 residues. Germline-derived CDR1 and CDR2 are SGHTA and FQGNSA. J lost 4 bases, V lost 10 bases, and 10 bases had no gene match. The method was immunoSEQ multiplex PCR; TCRdb's version includes in-frame clones alone and lacks a portion of them. Here the sample spans about 360,000 clones, 65% to 90% being singletons. This sequence was found in a woman in her sixties or seventies with COVID-19, enrolled during active disease. The chain carries TRBV7-2 and TRBJ2-1, with TRBD2 identical over 13 bases. The sequencing sample was made of peripheral blood. CDR3 DNA: TGTGCCACCTCGACTAGCGGGGGGACCCGTTACAATGAGCAGTTCTTC. Amino acids: CATSTSGGTRYNEQFF.